A selection of T cell receptor beta chains follows, all from one sample in a study of CD8 T cells in ankylosing spondylitis. TCRdb analysed the 5' RACE reads with MiXCR anew, one entry per CDR3 protein. The data contain roughly 120,000 distinct CDR3 sequences, around 15% of them singletons. Sequencing input: blood, either unsorted or a sorted T cell fraction (not recorded which). These receptors originate from a female donor with ankylosing spondylitis or in good health (not recorded which). The CDR3 runs from the conserved cysteine through the conserved F or W. Fields, in order: V gene, D gene, clone size, CDR3 protein. The D gene is left open where the match is weak. Size values are once, few and many counts, or a class for expanded clones, and some rows have none.

TRBV12-3/TRBV12-4 - many CASSFRPVGGEAFF
TRBV5-1 - many CASRLDNTGELFF
TRBV5-1 TRBD2 few CASSPIAGGTGELFF
TRBV20-1 TRBD2 few CSASAVAGVEEQFF
TRBV5-5 TRBD1 - CASSFRGQINEQFF
TRBV4-2 TRBD2 many CASSPLVTSGDTGGQFF
TRBV12-3/TRBV12-4 - few CASSFRDEQYF
TRBV10-3 TRBD2 - CATEASGRITDTQYF
TRBV24-1 - few CATSGILGPNTGELFF
TRBV3-1 TRBD2 once CASSQEGSGGPIGLETQYF
TRBV28 - - CASSSPSGGAGNTIYF
TRBV5-1 TRBD2 - CASSLEVSGAYNEQFF
TRBV7-9 - many CASSLAWGSNEKLFF
TRBV12-3/TRBV12-4 - many CASRLFGELFF
TRBV5-1 - few CASSLYSYPDTEAFF
TRBV6-1 - - CASSELRYSSYEQYF
TRBV20-1 - many CSARDWPFSF
TRBV24-1 TRBD1 few CATSGGTGANTGELFF
TRBV5-1 - - CASRRGDLGTEAFF
TRBV3-1 - many CASSQETSQWERSRGIQYF
TRBV7-3 TRBD1 many CASSKTGGSYNEQFF
TRBV2 - - CASSRQASTDTQYF
TRBV28 - - CASSLNGRGYSGANVLTF
TRBV7-9 TRBD1 few CASSSNRGRNTEAFF
TRBV28 TRBD2 - CASSSLSGGTETQYF
TRBV12-3/TRBV12-4 - once CASSPTLKTGEPFF
TRBV21-1 - - CASPVGVVGGLTDTQYF
TRBV12-3/TRBV12-4 - few CASSTRTHRLISSYNEQFF
TRBV5-6 - many CASSFWHRVYNEQFF
TRBV20-1 TRBD2 many CSARELAGGYEQYF
TRBV5-5 TRBD1 many CASSRAGGTGGETQYF
TRBV12-3/TRBV12-4 - many CASSLQGIGTEAFF
TRBV3-1 - - CASSQHGNAGYTF
TRBV7-6 - many CASSFRPQETQYF
TRBV15 TRBD2 - CATSLGGSGHEQFF
TRBV5-6 - many CASSLDRGADTQYF
TRBV11-1 - many CASSLQGDINSPLHF
TRBV7-2 - many CASSLRHANNSPLHF
TRBV12-3/TRBV12-4 - many CASREGQLNTGELFF
TRBV5-1 TRBD2 few CASNPAGEVPYEQYF
TRBV12-3/TRBV12-4 - - CASSPTGFYEQYF
TRBV3-1 - few CASGLRYDTEAFF
TRBV18 TRBD2 few CASSRRLAGGPDTQYF
TRBV19 - many CATTGALGRYSTDTQYF
TRBV29-1 TRBD1 few CSVVTGRGNYEQYF
TRBV20-1 - - CSARDPEDPSYEQYF
TRBV28 TRBD1 - CASRPTDRGGEKLFF
TRBV11-2 - many CASSSPGRNLNEQFF
TRBV12-3/TRBV12-4 - many CASSLGNTAGDTEAFF
TRBV9 - few CASSVRATNTGELFF
TRBV12-3/TRBV12-4 - - CASSILRTDEQHF
TRBV6-1 - many CASQLDYSGANVLTF
TRBV7-2 - many CASSYNVGGEQYF
TRBV11-2 TRBD1 few CASSRDRTNIYGYTF